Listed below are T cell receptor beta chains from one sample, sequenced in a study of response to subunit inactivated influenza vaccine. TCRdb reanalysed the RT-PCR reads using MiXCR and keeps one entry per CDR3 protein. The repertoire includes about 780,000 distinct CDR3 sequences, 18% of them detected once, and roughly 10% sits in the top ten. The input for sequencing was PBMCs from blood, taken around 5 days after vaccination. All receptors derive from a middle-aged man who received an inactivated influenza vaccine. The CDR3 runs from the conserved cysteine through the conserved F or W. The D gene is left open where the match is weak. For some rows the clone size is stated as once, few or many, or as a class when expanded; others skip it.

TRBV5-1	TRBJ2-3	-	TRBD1	CASSSGQASTDTQYF	TGCGCCAGCAGCAGTGGACAGGCGAGCACAGATACGCAGTATTTT
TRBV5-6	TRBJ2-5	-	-	CASSDGTPVETQYF	TGTGCCAGCAGCGACGGGACTCCAGTGGAGACCCAGTACTTC
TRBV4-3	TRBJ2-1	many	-	CASSQEGGEYNEQFF	TGCGCCAGCAGCCAAGAAGGTGGGGAGTACAATGAGCAGTTCTTC
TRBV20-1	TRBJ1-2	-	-	CSARISRSPHPSLYGYTF	TGCAGTGCTAGAATCAGTAGGAGTCCCCACCCCTCTCTCTATGGCTACACCTTC
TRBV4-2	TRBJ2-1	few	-	CASSQDRSYNEQFF	TGTGCCAGCAGCCAAGATCGAAGTTACAATGAGCAGTTCTTC
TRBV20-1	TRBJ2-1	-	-	CSAVGATRFWGNEQFF	TGCAGTGCGGTGGGAGCTACAAGATTTTGGGGCAATGAGCAGTTCTTC
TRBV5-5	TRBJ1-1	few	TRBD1	CASSNGQGLMNTEAFF	TGTGCCAGCAGCAACGGACAGGGACTTATGAACACTGAAGCTTTCTTT
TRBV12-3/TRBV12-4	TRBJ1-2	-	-	CASRPPGHSYGYTF	TGTGCCAGCAGACCCCCGGGACACAGCTATGGCTACACCTTC
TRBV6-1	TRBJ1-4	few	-	CASGLNEKLFF	TGTGCCAGCGGCCTTAATGAAAAACTGTTTTTT
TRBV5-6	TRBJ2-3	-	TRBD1	CASSLGRGRATQYF	TGTGCCAGCAGCTTGGGAAGGGGGCGAGCTACGCAGTATTTT
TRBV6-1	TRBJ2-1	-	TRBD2	CASSTSGGHYNEQFF	TGTGCCAGCAGCACTAGCGGGGGCCACTACAATGAGCAGTTCTTC
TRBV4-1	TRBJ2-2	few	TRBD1	CASSQGLTGVAGELFF	TGCGCCAGCAGCCAAGGGCTTACAGGGGTGGCCGGGGAGCTGTTTTTT
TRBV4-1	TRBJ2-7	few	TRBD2	CASSQILGTSGPYEQYF	TGCGCCAGCAGCCAAATCCTTGGGACTAGCGGACCTTACGAGCAGTACTTC
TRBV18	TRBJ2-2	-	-	CASCRENTGELFF	TGTGCCAGTTGCAGGGAAAACACCGGGGAGCTGTTTTTT
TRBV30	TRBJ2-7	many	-	CAWGGRTTYEQYF	TGTGCCTGGGGAGGTAGGACAACCTACGAGCAGTACTTC
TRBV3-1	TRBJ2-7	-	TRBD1	CASSLGGGDRGFYEQYF	TGTGCCAGCAGCCTGGGCGGAGGGGACAGGGGTTTCTACGAGCAGTACTTC
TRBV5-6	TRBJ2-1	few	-	CASSVTGYNEQFF	TGTGCCAGCAGCGTGACAGGCTACAATGAGCAGTTCTTC
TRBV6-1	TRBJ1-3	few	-	CASSEKRASGNTIYF	TGTGCCAGCAGTGAAAAAAGGGCATCGGGAAACACCATATATTTT
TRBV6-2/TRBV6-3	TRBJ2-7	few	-	CASSYEGTPGREQYF	TGTGCCAGCAGTTACGAGGGGACACCGGGGAGGGAGCAGTACTTC
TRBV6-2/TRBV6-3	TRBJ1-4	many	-	CASSLKRSEKLFF	TGTGCCAGCAGTTTGAAGAGGAGTGAAAAACTGTTTTTT
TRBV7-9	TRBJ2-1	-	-	CASSPGWSHEQFF	TGTGCCAGCAGCCCAGGGTGGTCGCATGAGCAGTTCTTC
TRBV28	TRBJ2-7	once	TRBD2	CAVAGVRRDYEQYF	TGTGCCGTAGCGGGAGTGCGCAGGGACTACGAGCAGTACTTC
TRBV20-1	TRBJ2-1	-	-	CSAFTNEQFF	TGCAGTGCGTTTACCAATGAGCAGTTCTTC
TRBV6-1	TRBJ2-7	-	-	CASSSRRGGAGYEQYF	TGTGCCAGCAGCTCCCGAAGGGGCGGGGCGGGGTACGAGCAGTACTTC
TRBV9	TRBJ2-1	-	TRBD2	CASSVASGLAAFNEQFF	TGTGCCAGCAGCGTAGCCTCGGGACTAGCGGCTTTCAATGAGCAGTTCTTC
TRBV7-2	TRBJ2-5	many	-	CASSLAAGRETQYF	TGTGCCAGCAGCTTAGCGGCGGGAAGGGAGACCCAGTACTTC
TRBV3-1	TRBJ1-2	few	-	CASSPISGYGYTF	TGTGCCAGCAGCCCTATTTCGGGCTATGGCTACACCTTC
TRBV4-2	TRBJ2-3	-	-	CASSPGGSSDTQYF	TGTGCCAGCAGCCCTGGGGGCTCTTCAGATACGCAGTATTTT
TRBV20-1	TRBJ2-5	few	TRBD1	CSAGFTGGGETQYF	TGCAGTGCTGGCTTTACAGGGGGCGGGGAGACCCAGTACTTC
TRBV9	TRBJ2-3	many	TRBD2	CASSVASGSSTDTQYF	TGTGCCAGCAGCGTAGCTAGCGGGAGTAGCACAGATACGCAGTATTTT
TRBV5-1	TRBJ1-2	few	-	CASSLAARVGYGYTF	TGCGCCAGCAGCTTGGCTGCGCGGGTCGGCTATGGCTACACCTTC
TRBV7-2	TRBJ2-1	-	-	CASSLTGRSYNEQFF	TGTGCCAGCAGCTTAACGGGACGATCCTACAATGAGCAGTTCTTC
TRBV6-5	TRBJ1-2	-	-	CASGPRDLRTF	TGTGCCAGCGGGCCTCGGGACCTTAGGACCTTC
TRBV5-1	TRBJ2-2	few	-	CASSADGYTGELFF	TGCGCCAGCAGCGCCGACGGATACACCGGGGAGCTGTTTTTT
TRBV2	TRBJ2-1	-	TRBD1	CASSAIRQGSNEQFF	TGTGCCAGCAGCGCTATAAGACAGGGTTCCAATGAGCAGTTCTTC
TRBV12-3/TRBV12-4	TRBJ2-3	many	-	CASGSRQVRATQYF	TGTGCCAGCGGATCCCGACAGGTCCGGGCTACGCAGTATTTT
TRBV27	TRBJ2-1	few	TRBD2	CASSTSRGGARTSEGHEQFF	TGTGCCAGCAGTACCAGTCGGGGGGGCGCGAGGACTAGCGAGGGGCATGAGCAGTTCTTC
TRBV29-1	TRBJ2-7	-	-	CSVGSTSEQYF	TGCAGCGTTGGAAGCACCTCCGAGCAGTACTTC
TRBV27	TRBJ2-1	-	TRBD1	CASSIPRTGRFGSYNEQFF	TGTGCCAGCAGTATTCCACGGACAGGGCGGTTCGGATCCTACAATGAGCAGTTCTTC
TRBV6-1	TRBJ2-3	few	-	CASSRLAEGTDTQYF	TGTGCCAGCAGTCGACTTGCCGAGGGCACAGATACGCAGTATTTT
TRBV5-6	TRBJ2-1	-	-	CASSLGHGSYNEQFF	TGTGCCAGCAGCTTGGGTCATGGTTCCTACAATGAGCAGTTCTTC
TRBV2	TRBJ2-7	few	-	CASRLTYEQYF	TGTGCCAGCAGACTCACCTACGAGCAGTACTTC
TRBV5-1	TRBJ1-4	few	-	CASSFDREKLFF	TGCGCCAGCAGCTTCGACCGAGAAAAACTGTTTTTT
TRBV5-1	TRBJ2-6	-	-	CASSTGASSGANVLTF	TGCGCCAGCAGCACGGGGGCTAGCTCTGGGGCCAACGTCCTGACTTTC
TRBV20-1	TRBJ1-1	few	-	CSARERSSEAFF	TGCAGTGCTAGAGAACGGTCTTCTGAAGCTTTCTTT
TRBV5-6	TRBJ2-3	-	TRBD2	CASRFETSGYTDTQYF	TGTGCCAGCCGATTCGAGACTAGCGGTTACACAGATACGCAGTATTTT
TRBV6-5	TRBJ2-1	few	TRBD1	CASSYSRQGNEQFF	TGTGCCAGCAGTTACTCCCGACAGGGCAATGAGCAGTTCTTC
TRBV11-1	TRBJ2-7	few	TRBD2	CASSLGSSGRNYLSYEQYF	TGTGCCAGCAGCTTAGGGTCTAGCGGGCGCAACTATCTATCCTACGAGCAGTACTTC
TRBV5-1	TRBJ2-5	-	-	CASSLGGSVPFQETQYF	TGCGCCAGCAGCCTGGGGGGCTCAGTACCTTTTCAAGAGACCCAGTACTTC